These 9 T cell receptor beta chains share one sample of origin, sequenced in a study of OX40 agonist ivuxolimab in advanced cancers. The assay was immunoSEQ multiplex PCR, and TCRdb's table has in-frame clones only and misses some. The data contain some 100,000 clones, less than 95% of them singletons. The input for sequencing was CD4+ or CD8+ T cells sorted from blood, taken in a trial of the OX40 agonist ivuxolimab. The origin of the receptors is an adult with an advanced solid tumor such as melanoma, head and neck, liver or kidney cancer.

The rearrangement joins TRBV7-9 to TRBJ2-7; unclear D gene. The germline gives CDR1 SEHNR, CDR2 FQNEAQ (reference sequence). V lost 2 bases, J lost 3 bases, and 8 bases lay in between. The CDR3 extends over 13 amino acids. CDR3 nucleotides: TGTGCCAGCAGCTTAATCGGGCTCTACGAGCAGTACTTC. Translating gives CASSLIGLYEQYF.

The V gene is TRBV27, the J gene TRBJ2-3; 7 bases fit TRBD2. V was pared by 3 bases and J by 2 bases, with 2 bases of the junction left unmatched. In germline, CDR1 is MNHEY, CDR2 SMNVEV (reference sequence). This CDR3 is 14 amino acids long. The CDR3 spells CASSLGLYTDTQYF. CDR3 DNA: TGTGCCAGCAGTTTGGGACTATACACAGATACGCAGTATTTT.

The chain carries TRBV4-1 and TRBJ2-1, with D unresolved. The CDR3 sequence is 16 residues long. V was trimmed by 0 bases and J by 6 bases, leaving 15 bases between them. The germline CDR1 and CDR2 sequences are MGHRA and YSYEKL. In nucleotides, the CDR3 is TGCGCCAGCAGCCAAGATTCCAGTGCGCTATTCAATGAGCAGTTCTTC. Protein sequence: CASSQDSSALFNEQFF.

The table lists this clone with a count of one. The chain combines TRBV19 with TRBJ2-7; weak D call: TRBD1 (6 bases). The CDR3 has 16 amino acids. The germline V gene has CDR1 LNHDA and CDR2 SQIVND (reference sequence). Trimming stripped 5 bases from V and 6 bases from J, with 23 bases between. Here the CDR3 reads CASSSRGGHRVSEQYF. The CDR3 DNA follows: TGTGCCAGTAGTTCTCGCGGCGGGCACAGGGTAAGCGAGCAGTACTTC.

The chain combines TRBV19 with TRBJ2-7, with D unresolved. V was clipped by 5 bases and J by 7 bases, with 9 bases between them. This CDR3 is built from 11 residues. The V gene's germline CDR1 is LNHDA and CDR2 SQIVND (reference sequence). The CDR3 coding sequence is TGTGCCAGTAGTTGGGCGCAGGAGCAGTACTTC. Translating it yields CASSWAQEQYF. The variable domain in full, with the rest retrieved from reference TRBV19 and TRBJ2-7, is DGGITQSPKYLFRKEGQNVTLSCEQNLNHDAMYWYRQDPGQGLRLIYYSQIVNDFQKGDIAEGYSVSREKKESFPLTVTSAQKNPTAFYLCASSWAQEQYFGPGTRLTVT.

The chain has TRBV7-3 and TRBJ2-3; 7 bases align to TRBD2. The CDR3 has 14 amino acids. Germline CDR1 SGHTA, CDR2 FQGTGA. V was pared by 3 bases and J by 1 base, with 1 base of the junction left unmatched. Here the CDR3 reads CASSFAGGTDTQYF. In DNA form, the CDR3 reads TGTGCCAGCAGCTTTGCGGGGGGCACAGATACGCAGTATTTT.

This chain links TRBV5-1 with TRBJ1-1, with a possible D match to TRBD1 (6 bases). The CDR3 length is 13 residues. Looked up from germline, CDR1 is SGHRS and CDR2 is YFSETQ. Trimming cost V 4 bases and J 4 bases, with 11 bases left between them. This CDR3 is CASSPGASTEAFF. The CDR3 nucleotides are TGCGCCAGCAGCCCGGGGGCGAGCACTGAAGCTTTCTTT. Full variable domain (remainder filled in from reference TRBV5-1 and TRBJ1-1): KAGVTQTPRYLIKTRGQQVTLSCSPISGHRSVSWYQQTPGQGLQFLFEYFSETQRNKGNFPGRFSGRQFSNSRSEMNVSTLELGDSALYLCASSPGASTEAFFGQGTRLTVV.

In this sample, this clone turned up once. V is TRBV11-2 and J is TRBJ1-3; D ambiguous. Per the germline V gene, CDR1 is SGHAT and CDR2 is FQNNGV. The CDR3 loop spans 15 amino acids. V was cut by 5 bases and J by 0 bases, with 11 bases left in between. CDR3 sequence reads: CASSMPPSSGNTIYF. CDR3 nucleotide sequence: TGTGCCAGCAGCATGCCACCGAGCTCTGGAAACACCATATATTTT. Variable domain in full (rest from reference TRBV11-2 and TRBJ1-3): EAGVAQSPRYKIIEKRQSVAFWCNPISGHATLYWYQQILGQGPKLLIQFQNNGVVDDSQLPKDRFSAERLKGVDSTLKIQPAKLEDSAVYLCASSMPPSSGNTIYFGEGSWLTVV.

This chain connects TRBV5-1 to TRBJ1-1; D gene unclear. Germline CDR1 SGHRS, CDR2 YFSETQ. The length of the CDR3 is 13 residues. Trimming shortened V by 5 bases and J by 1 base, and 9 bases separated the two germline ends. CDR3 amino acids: CASSMQENTEAFF. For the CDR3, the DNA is TGCGCCAGCAGTATGCAAGAGAACACTGAAGCTTTCTTT.